A selection of T cell receptor beta chains follows, all from one sample in a study of CD4 T cells in relation to SARS-CoV-2 and coronaviruses. The table came from immunoSEQ multiplex PCR; TCRdb's copy has only in-frame clones and leaves some out. The sample yields about 38,000 clones, roughly 90% seen once. The specimen sequenced was memory CD4+ T cells from PBMCs. The receptors here all came from an adult with COVID-19. Both conserved end residues are part of each CDR3. A D gene is named only where the DNA matches it firmly. Clone size appears in some rows only: once, few, many, or a class for an expanded clone.

CDR3: CASSLSRSSGETQYF; DNA: TGTGCCAGCAGCTTGTCTAGGTCTAGCGGAGAGACCCAGTACTTC; D: TRBD2; V: TRBV5-4; size: .; J: TRBJ2-5
CDR3: CASRGTALNTGELFF; DNA: TGTGCCAGCAGGGGGACAGCGCTGAACACCGGGGAGCTGTTTTTT; D: TRBD1; V: TRBV28; size: few; J: TRBJ2-2
CDR3: CASSPPGAGNEKLFF; DNA: TGTGCCAGCAGCCCTCCCGGCGCGGGTAATGAAAAACTGTTTTTT; D: .; V: TRBV13; size: .; J: TRBJ1-4
CDR3: CSVPLAGPTDTQYF; DNA: TGCAGCGTTCCTCTAGCGGGCCCCACAGATACGCAGTATTTT; D: TRBD2; V: TRBV29-1; size: .; J: TRBJ2-3
CDR3: CAWSNRDRGGNTIYF; DNA: TGTGCCTGGAGTAACCGGGACAGGGGCGGAAACACCATATATTTT; D: TRBD1; V: TRBV30; size: once; J: TRBJ1-3
CDR3: CASSIDGVNTEAFF; DNA: TGCGCCAGCAGCATTGACGGAGTGAACACTGAAGCTTTCTTT; D: .; V: TRBV5-1; size: .; J: TRBJ1-1
CDR3: CASSAGMGQWQETQYF; DNA: TGCGCCAGCAGCGCGGGAATGGGACAGTGGCAAGAGACCCAGTACTTC; D: .; V: TRBV5-1; size: .; J: TRBJ2-5
CDR3: CASSRDWKNTGELFF; DNA: TGTGCCAGCAGCCGGGACTGGAAGAACACCGGGGAGCTGTTTTTT; D: .; V: TRBV28; size: .; J: TRBJ2-2
CDR3: CASRLNTEAFF; DNA: TGTGCCAGCAGGCTGAACACTGAAGCTTTCTTT; D: .; V: TRBV2; size: few; J: TRBJ1-1
CDR3: CASSPRAGSYNEQFF; DNA: TGTGCCAGCAGCCCCAGGGCGGGGAGCTACAATGAGCAGTTCTTC; D: .; V: TRBV9; size: .; J: TRBJ2-1
CDR3: CAITKGTSAYTDTQYF; DNA: TGTGCCATCACTAAAGGGACTAGCGCTTACACAGATACGCAGTATTTT; D: TRBD2; V: TRBV10-3; size: once; J: TRBJ2-3
CDR3: CASSQSGLAVNCTDTQYF; DNA: TGCGCCAGCAGTCAATCGGGACTAGCGGTGAATTGCACAGATACGCAGTATTTT; D: TRBD2; V: TRBV23-1; size: .; J: TRBJ2-3
CDR3: CASSVVPEARDIYF; DNA: TGTGCCAGCAGCGTAGTGCCGGAAGCTCGAGACATATATTTT; D: .; V: TRBV9; size: .; J: TRBJ1-3
CDR3: CASSQDPSGGARETQYF; DNA: TGCGCCAGCAGCCAAGATCCTAGCGGGGGGGCGAGAGAGACCCAGTACTTC; D: TRBD2; V: TRBV4-1; size: .; J: TRBJ2-5
CDR3: CASSLSTGGSGETQYF; DNA: TGTGCCAGCAGCTTGTCGACAGGGGGCTCGGGAGAGACCCAGTACTTC; D: TRBD1; V: TRBV5-6; size: .; J: TRBJ2-5
CDR3: CSVGTNTGELFF; DNA: TGCAGCGTTGGTACGAACACCGGGGAGCTGTTTTTT; D: .; V: TRBV29-1; size: .; J: TRBJ2-2
CDR3: CASSDRATNEKLFF; DNA: TGCGCCAGCAGCGACAGGGCAACTAATGAAAAACTGTTTTTT; D: TRBD1; V: TRBV5-1; size: .; J: TRBJ1-4
CDR3: CASSLGLAGPEQYF; DNA: TGTGCCAGCAGCTTAGGATTAGCGGGGCCCGAGCAGTACTTC; D: TRBD2; V: TRBV7-8; size: .; J: TRBJ2-7
CDR3: CASSLNEKLFF; DNA: TGTGCCAGCAGCCTGAACGAAAAACTGTTTTTT; D: .; V: TRBV28; size: .; J: TRBJ1-4
CDR3: CASSSFLAGGRGGELFF; DNA: TGTGCCAGCAGTTCCTTTCTAGCGGGGGGACGAGGCGGGGAGCTGTTTTTT; D: TRBD2; V: TRBV27; size: .; J: TRBJ2-2
CDR3: CASTQPGQWNSPLHF; DNA: TGTGCCAGCACCCAACCGGGACAGTGGAATTCACCCCTCCACTTT; D: TRBD1; V: TRBV6-6; size: .; J: TRBJ1-6
CDR3: CSATWGLAGTRTEAFF; DNA: TGCAGCGCCACGTGGGGGTTGGCGGGGACGAGGACTGAAGCTTTCTTT; D: .; V: TRBV29-1; size: .; J: TRBJ1-1
CDR3: CASSLTTSGSYEQYF; DNA: TGTGCCAGTAGTCTGACGACTAGCGGCTCCTACGAGCAGTACTTC; D: TRBD2; V: TRBV19; size: .; J: TRBJ2-7